This T cell receptor (beta chain) was sequenced during a study of sequential checkpoint blockade in melanoma. TCRdb keeps only in-frame clones here, not all; method: immunoSEQ multiplex PCR. The sample carries roughly 20,000 clones, around four fifths recorded once. The treatment here: randomized to nivolumab then ipilimumab (arm A) or the reverse (arm B). The ends were cut back, 5 bases at V and 3 bases at J, with 8 bases in the middle. Germline assignment: CDR1 SEHNR and CDR2 FQNEAQ (reference sequence). The CDR3 totals 12 residues. The rearrangement joins TRBV7-9 to TRBJ2-7; D is unclear. This specimen was CD8+ T cells sorted from blood (inferred from file names), taken from a patient given nivolumab and ipilimumab in sequence. This receptor was identified in a human donor with melanoma. The CDR3: CASSDGYYEQYF. The CDR3 bases are TGTGCCAGCAGCGACGGGTACTACGAGCAGTACTTC.